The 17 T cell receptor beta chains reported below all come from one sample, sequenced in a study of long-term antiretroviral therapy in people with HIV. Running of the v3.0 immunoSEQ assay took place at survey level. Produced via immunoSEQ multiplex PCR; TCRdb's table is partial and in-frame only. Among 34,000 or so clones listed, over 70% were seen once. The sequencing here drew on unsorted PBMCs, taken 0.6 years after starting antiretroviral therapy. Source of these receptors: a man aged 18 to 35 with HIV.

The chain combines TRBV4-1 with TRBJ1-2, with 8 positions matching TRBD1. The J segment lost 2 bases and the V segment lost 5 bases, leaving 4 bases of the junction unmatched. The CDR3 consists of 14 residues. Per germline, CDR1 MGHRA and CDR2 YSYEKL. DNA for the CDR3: TGCGCCAGCAGCGAGGGACAGGCGAACTATGGCTACACCTTC. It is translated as CASSEGQANYGYTF.

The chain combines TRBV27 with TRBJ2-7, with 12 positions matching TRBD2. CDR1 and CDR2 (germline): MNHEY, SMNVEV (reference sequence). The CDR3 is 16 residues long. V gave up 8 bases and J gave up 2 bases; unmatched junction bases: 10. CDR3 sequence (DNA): TGTGCCAGCTCCGGGGGGGCTAGCGGGAGGGCCTACGAGCAGTACTTC. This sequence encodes CASSGGASGRAYEQYF.

CDR3 nucleotides: TGCAGCGCGAAAACGAGGCTTTCGGCCTACGAGCAGTACTTC. Protein: CSAKTRLSAYEQYF. This rearrangement joins TRBV29-1 to TRBJ2-7; D uncertain. Germline CDR1 reads SQVTM; CDR2 reads ANQGSEA. This CDR3 has 14 amino acids. V lost 7 bases and J lost 2, with 18 bases in between.

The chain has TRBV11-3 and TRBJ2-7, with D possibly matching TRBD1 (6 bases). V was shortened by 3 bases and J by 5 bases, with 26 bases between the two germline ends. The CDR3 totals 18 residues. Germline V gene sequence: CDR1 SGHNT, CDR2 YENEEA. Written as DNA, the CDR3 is TGTGCCAGCAGCTTGTACCAACGTCACCGGGACACAAATAACGAGCAGTACTTC. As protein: CASSLYQRHRDTNNEQYF.

CDR3 region: CASSSPGLASDNEQFF. CDR3 bases: TGTGCCAGCAGTTCCCCGGGACTAGCGTCTGACAATGAGCAGTTCTTC. The chain has TRBV28 and TRBJ2-1, with TRBD2 matching over 10 bases. From germline, CDR1 is MDHEN and CDR2 SYDVKM. The CDR3 is 16 residues long. J lost 5 bases, V lost 4 bases, and 8 bases had no gene match.

The CDR3: CATSRELRDTQYF. The CDR3 DNA sequence: TGTGCCACCAGCAGAGAATTGAGAGATACGCAGTATTTT. V usage is TRBV15 and J usage is TRBJ2-3; no clear D gene. V lost 0 bases, J lost 5 bases, and 6 bases lay in between. CDR1 and CDR2 from the germline V gene are LNHNV and YYDKDF (reference sequence). The CDR3 covers 13 residues.

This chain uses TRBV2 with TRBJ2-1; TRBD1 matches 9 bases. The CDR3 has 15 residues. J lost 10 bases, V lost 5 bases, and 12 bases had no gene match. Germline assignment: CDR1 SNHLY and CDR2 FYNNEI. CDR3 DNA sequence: TGTGCCAGCAGTACCGGACAGGGGAGTCGCTGGGAGCAGTTCTTC. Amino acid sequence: CASSTGQGSRWEQFF.

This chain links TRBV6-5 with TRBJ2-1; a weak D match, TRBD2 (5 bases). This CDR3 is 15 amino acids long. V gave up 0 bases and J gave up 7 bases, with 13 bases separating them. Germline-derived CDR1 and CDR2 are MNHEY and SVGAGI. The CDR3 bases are TGTGCCAGCAGTTACTCGGCGGGTTATGGGAATGAGCAGTTCTTC. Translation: CASSYSAGYGNEQFF.

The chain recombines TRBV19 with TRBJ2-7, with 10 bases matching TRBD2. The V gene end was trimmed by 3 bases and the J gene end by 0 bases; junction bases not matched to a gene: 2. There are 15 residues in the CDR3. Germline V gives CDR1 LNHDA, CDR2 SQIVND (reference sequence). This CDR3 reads CASSIGTSASYEQYF. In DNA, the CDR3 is TGTGCCAGTAGTATTGGGACTAGCGCCTCCTACGAGCAGTACTTC.

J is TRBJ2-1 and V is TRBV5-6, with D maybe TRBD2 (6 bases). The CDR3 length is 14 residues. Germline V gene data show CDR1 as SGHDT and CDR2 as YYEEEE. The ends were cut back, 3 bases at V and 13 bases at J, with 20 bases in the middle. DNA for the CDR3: TGTGCCAGCAGCTCTAACGGGGGTATGGGTGATCAGTTCTTC. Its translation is CASSSNGGMGDQFF. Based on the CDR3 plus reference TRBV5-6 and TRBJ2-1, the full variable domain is DAGVTQSPTHLIKTRGQQVTLRCSPKSGHDTVSWYQQALGQGPQFIFQYYEEEERQRGNFPDRFSGHQFPNYSSELNVNALLLGDSALYLCASSSNGGMGDQFFGPGTRLTVL.

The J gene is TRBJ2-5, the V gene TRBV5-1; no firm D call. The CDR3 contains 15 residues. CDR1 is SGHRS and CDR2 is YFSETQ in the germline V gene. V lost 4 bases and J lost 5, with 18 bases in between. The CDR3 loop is CASSATPKMGETQYF. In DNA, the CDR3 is TGCGCCAGCAGCGCAACCCCCAAAATGGGTGAGACCCAGTACTTC.

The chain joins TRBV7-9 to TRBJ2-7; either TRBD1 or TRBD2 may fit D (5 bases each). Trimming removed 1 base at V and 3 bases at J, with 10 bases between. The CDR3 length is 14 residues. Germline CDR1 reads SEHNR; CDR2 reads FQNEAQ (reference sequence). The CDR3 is CASSLGGDHYEQYF. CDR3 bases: TGTGCCAGCAGCTTAGGAGGGGACCACTACGAGCAGTACTTC. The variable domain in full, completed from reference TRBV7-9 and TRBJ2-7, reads DTGVSQNPRHKITKRGQNVTFRCDPISEHNRLYWYRQTLGQGPEFLTYFQNEAQLEKSRLLSDRFSAERPKGSFSTLEIQRTEQGDSAMYLCASSLGGDHYEQYFGPGTRLTVT.

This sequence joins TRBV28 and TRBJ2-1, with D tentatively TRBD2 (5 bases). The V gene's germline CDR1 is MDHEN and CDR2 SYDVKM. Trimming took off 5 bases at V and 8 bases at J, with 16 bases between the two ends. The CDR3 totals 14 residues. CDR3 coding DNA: TGTGCCAGCAGTCCTCGATTGGACTTCTATGAGCAGTTCTTC. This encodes CASSPRLDFYEQFF.

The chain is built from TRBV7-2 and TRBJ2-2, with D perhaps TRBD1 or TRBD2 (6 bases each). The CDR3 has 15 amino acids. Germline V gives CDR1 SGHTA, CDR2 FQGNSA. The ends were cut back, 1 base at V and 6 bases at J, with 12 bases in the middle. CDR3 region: CASSLVRGASGELFF. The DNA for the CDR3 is TGTGCCAGCAGCTTAGTAAGGGGGGCGTCCGGGGAGCTGTTTTTT.

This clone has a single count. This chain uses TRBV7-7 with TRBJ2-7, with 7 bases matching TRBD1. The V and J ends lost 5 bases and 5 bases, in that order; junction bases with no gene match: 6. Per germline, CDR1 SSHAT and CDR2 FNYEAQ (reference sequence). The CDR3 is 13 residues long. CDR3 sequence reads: CASSHRQGHEQYF. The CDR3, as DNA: TGTGCCAGCAGCCATCGACAGGGACACGAGCAGTACTTC.

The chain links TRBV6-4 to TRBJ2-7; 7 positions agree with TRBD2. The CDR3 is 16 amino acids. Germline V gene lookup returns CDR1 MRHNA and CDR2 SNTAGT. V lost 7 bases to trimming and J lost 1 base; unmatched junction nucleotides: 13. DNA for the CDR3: TGTGCCAGCACCCGGGGGGAAATCCCCCCTTCCTACGAGCAGTACTTC. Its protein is CASTRGEIPPSYEQYF.

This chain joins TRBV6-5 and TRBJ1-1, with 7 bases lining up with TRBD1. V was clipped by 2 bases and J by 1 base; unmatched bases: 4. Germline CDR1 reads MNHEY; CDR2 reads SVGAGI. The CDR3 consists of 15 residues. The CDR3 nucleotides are TGTGCCAGCAGTTACCTTGGGACAGAGAACACTGAAGCTTTCTTT. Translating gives CASSYLGTENTEAFF.